The 2 T cell receptor beta chains listed next were all sequenced from one sample in a study of neurological immune-mediated disorders. TCRdb ran MiXCR on the 5' RACE reads and lists one entry per CDR3 protein. The sample lists some 38,000 distinct CDR3 sequences; less than 3.5% were seen once. Time point described: longitudinal time-point 1 (baseline). The sample taken for sequencing was PBMCs. The receptor set was obtained from a woman aged 55-70 years with multiple sclerosis.

This clonotype was seen many times. The chain uses TRBV20-1 and TRBJ2-3; 12 bases fit TRBD2. Per the germline V gene, CDR1 is DFQATT and CDR2 is SNEGSKA (reference sequence). The V and J ends lost 3 bases and 5 bases, in that order; junction bases with no gene match: 6. The CDR3 extends over 15 amino acids. CDR3 sequence: CSASASGGALDTQYF. Written as DNA, the CDR3 is TGCAGTGCTAGTGCTAGCGGGGGGGCATTAGATACGCAGTATTTT.

This clonotype was detected ten times or more. CDR3 loop: CASSLGVSGNTIYF. The CDR3 nucleotides read TGTGCCAGCAGCTTAGGTGTCTCTGGAAACACCATATATTTT. The V call is TRBV7-2, the J call TRBJ1-3; D not resolved. Germline values: CDR1 SGHTA, CDR2 FQGNSA. This CDR3 is 14 amino acids long. The V and J ends lost 1 base and 0 bases respectively, with 4 bases between them. Full variable domain (remainder filled in from reference TRBV7-2 and TRBJ1-3): GAGVSQSPSNKVTEKGKDVELRCDPISGHTALYWYRQSLGQGLEFLIYFQGNSAPDKSGLPSDRFSAERTGGSVSTLTIQRTQQEDSAVYLCASSLGVSGNTIYFGEGSWLTVV.